One and the same sample provided the 6 T cell receptor beta chains below, sequenced in a study of cytomegalovirus exposure and HLA in healthy donors. A multiplex PCR was run with 60 Vbeta primers and 13 Jbeta primers. Only in-frame clones appear in the TCRdb table, and some are missing; sequencing was by immunoSEQ multiplex PCR. Counted here are about 230,000 clones, over 65% occurring once; the ten biggest clones make up roughly 1.3%. The sequenced material came from PBMCs. These receptors were taken from a human donor in good health.

The CDR3 DNA is TGTGCCAGCAGTGTCCGGACAGACCACTATGGCTACACCTTC. Encoded protein: CASSVRTDHYGYTF. The chain combines TRBV2 with TRBJ1-2, with D perhaps TRBD1 (6 bases). With 4 bases removed from V and 3 bases from J, the gap between germline ends came to 12 bases. Germline V lookup: CDR1 SNHLY, CDR2 FYNNEI. The CDR3 is made up of 14 amino acids. The whole variable domain, filled in from reference TRBV2 and TRBJ1-2, reads EPEVTQTPSHQVTQMGQEVILRCVPISNHLYFYWYRQILGQKVEFLVSFYNNEISEKSEIFDDQFSVERPDGSNFTLKIRSTKLEDSAMYFCASSVRTDHYGYTFGSGTRLTVV.

The chain couples TRBV19 to TRBJ2-4; 9 bases line up with TRBD1. With V trimmed by 11 bases and J by 0 bases, 17 bases remained unmatched. The CDR3 extends over 18 amino acids. Germline CDR1 is LNHDA and CDR2 is SQIVND (reference sequence). CDR3 sequence: CASGSWTGAYVAKNIQYF. CDR3 bases: TGTGCCTCCGGAAGCTGGACAGGGGCCTATGTAGCCAAAAACATTCAGTACTTC.

This chain connects TRBV5-4 to TRBJ1-4; 10 bases are shared with TRBD1. This CDR3 has 15 amino acids. Germline V gives CDR1 SGHNT, CDR2 YYREEE (reference sequence). The V and J ends lost 3 bases and 8 bases, in that order; junction bases with no gene match: 7. The CDR3 loop reads CASSSPGQGLEKLFF. The CDR3 DNA follows: TGTGCCAGCAGCTCCCCGGGACAGGGGTTAGAAAAACTGTTTTTT. The full variable domain, completed using reference TRBV5-4 and TRBJ1-4, is ETGVTQSPTHLIKTRGQQVTLRCSSQSGHNTVSWYQQALGQGPQFIFQYYREEENGRGNFPPRFSGLQFPNYSSELNVNALELDDSALYLCASSSPGQGLEKLFFGSGTQLSVL.

The chain uses TRBV6-1 and TRBJ2-5; 10 bases align to TRBD1. V trimming: 8 bases; J trimming: 1 base; junction bases outside the gene matches: 7. Germline assignment: CDR1 MNHNS and CDR2 SASEGT. This CDR3 has 15 amino acids. CDR3 region: CASGPGTGVQETQYF. CDR3 sequence (DNA): TGTGCCAGCGGCCCCGGGACAGGGGTCCAAGAGACCCAGTACTTC.

The V gene is TRBV28, the J gene TRBJ1-1; 7 nucleotides align to TRBD1. With 8 bases clipped from V and 3 bases from J, the junction kept 21 bases outside the gene matches. Germline assignment: CDR1 MDHEN and CDR2 SYDVKM. The CDR3 totals 18 residues. This CDR3 reads CASRKNRGGSGGDTEAFF. CDR3 coding DNA: TGTGCCAGCCGGAAAAACAGGGGAGGAAGTGGAGGGGACACTGAAGCTTTCTTT.

Many counts were recorded for this clone. The CDR3 sequence is CASSQAGNHDGYTF. CDR3 DNA sequence: TGCGCCAGCAGCCAAGCGGGGAATCACGATGGCTACACCTTC. This sequence joins TRBV4-1 and TRBJ1-2; no firm D call. V lost 1 base and J 6 bases, leaving 12 bases between the germline ends. Germline CDR1 is MGHRA and CDR2 is YSYEKL. This CDR3 contains 14 residues.